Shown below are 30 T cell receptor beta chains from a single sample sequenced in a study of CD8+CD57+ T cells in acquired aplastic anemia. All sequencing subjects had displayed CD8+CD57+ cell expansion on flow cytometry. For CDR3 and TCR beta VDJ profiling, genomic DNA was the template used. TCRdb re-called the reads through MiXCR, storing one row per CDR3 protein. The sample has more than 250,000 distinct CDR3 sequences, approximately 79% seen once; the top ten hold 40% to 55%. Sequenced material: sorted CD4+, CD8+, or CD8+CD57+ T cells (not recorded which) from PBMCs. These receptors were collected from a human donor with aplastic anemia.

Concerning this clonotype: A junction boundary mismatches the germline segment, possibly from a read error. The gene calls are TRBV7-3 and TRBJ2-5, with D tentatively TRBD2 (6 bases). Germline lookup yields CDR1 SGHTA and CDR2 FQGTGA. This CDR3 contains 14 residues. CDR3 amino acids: CASSLSGGGQDQAF. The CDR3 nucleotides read TGTGCCAGCAGCTTATCAGGCGGAGGGCAAGATCAAGCTTTC.

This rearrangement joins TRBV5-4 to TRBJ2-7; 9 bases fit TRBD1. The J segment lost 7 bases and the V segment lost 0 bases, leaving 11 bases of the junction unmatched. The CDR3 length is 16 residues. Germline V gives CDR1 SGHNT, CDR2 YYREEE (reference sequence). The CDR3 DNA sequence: TGTGCCAGCAGCTTGGAACCGGGACAGGGAAGGAGGGAGCAGTACTTC. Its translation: CASSLEPGQGRREQYF. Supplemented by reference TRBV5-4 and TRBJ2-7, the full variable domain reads ETGVTQSPTHLIKTRGQQVTLRCSSQSGHNTVSWYQQALGQGPQFIFQYYREEENGRGNFPPRFSGLQFPNYSSELNVNALELDDSALYLCASSLEPGQGRREQYFGPGTRLTVT.

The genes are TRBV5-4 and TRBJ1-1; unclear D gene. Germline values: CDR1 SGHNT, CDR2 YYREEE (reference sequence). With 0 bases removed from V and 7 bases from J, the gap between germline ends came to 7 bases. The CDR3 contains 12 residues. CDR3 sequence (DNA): TGTGCCAGCAGCTTGGACCAGCTTGAAGCTTTCTTT. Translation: CASSLDQLEAFF.

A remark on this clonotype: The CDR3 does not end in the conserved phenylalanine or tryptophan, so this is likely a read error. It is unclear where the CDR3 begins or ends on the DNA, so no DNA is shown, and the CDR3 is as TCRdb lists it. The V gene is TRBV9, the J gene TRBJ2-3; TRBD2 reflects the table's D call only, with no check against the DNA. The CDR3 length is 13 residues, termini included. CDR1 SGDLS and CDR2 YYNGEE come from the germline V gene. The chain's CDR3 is CASSLELAGGRDI.

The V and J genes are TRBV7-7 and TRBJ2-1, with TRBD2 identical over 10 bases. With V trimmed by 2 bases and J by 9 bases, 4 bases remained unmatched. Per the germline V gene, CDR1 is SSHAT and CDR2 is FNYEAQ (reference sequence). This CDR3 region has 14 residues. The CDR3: CASSLSGGAIEQFF. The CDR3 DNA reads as TGTGCCAGCAGCTTAAGCGGGGGGGCCATTGAGCAGTTCTTC.

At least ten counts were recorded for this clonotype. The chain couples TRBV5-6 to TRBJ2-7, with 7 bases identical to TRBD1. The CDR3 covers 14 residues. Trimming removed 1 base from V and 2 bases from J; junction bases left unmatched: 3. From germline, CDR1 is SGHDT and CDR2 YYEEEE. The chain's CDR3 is CASSLKTGPYEQYV. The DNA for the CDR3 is TGTGCCAGCAGCTTGAAGACAGGGCCCTACGAGCAGTACGTC.

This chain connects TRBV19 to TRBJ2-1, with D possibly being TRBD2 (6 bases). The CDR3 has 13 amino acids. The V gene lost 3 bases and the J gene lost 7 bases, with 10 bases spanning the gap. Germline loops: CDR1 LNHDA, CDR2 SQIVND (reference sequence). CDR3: CASSMLGGNEQFF. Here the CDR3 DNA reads TGTGCCAGTAGTATGTTGGGGGGAAATGAGCAGTTCTTC.

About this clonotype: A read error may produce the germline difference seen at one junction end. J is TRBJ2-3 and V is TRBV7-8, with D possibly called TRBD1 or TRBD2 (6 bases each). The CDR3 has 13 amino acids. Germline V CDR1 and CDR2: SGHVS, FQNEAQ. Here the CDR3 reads CASGDGGTDTAFF. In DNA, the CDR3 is TGTGCCAGCGGGGACGGGGGCACAGATACGGCGTTTTTT.

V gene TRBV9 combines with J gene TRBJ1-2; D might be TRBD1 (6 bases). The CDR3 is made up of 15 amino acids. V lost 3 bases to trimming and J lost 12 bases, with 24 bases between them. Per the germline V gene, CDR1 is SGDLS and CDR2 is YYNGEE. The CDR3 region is CASSGTGNIQYFDTF. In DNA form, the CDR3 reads TGTGCCAGCAGCGGAACAGGGAACATTCAGTATTTCGACACCTTC.

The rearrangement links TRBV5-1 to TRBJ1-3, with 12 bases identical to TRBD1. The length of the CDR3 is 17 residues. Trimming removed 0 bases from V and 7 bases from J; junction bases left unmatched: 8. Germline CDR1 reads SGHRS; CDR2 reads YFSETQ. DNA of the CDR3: TGCGCCAGCAGCTTGGAGGGACAGGGGGCCCCAGGGAACACCATATATTTT. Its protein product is CASSLEGQGAPGNTIYF.

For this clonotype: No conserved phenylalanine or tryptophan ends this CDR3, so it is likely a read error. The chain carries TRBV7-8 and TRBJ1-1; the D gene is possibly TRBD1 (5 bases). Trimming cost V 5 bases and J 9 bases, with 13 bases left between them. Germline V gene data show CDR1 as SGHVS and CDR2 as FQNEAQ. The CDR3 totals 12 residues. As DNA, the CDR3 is TGTGCCAGCAGCCACCAGGGACTTCAAGCTTTCTAT. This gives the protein CASSHQGLQAFY.

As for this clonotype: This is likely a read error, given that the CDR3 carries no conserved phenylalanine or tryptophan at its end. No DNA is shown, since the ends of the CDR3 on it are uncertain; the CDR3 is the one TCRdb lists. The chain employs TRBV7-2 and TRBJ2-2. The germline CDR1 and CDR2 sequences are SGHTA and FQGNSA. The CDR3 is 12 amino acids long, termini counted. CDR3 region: CASSLVGGDLLY.

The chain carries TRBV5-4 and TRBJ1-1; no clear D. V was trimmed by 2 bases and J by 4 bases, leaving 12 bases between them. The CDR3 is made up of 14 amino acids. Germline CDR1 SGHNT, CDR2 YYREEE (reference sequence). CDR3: CASSFTGEVTEAFF. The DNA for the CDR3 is TGTGCCAGCAGCTTTACTGGCGAAGTCACTGAAGCTTTCTTT.

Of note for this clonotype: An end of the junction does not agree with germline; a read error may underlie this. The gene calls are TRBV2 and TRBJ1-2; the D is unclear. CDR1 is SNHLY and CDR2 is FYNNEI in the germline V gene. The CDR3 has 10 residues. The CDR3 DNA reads TGTGCCAGCACCAGCGAGGGCTGTCCCTTC. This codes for CASTSEGCPF.

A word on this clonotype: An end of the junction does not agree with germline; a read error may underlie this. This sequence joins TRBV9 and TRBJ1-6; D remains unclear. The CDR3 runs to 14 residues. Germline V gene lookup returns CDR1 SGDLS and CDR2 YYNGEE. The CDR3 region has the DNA TGTGCCAGCAGCTTTACTTGCGCAATGAGACCTCTCTCCTTT. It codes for CASSFTCAMRPLSF.

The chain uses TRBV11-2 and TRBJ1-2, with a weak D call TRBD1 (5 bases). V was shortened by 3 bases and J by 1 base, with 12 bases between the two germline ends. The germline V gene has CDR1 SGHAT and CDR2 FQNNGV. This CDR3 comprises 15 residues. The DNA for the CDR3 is TGTGCCAGCAGCTTCTCCCCCAGGGTTAACTATGGCTACACCTTC. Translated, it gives CASSFSPRVNYGYTF.

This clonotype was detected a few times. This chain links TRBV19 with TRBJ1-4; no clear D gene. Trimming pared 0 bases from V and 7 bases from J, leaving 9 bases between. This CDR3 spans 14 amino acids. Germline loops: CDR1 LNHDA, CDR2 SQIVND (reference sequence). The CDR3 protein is CASSIDRGVEKLFF. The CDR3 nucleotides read TGTGCCAGTAGTATAGATCGAGGTGTTGAAAAACTGTTTTTT.

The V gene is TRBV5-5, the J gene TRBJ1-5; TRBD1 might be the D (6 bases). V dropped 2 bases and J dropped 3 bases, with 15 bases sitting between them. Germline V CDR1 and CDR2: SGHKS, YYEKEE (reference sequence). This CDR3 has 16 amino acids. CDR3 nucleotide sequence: TGTGCCAGCAGCTTAGGGAGGGCAGGGGACAATCAGCCCCAGCATTTT. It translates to CASSLGRAGDNQPQHF.

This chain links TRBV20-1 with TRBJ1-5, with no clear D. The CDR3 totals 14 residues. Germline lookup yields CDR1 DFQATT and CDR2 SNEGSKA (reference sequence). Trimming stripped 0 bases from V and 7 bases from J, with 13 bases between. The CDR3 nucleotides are TGCAGTGCTAGAGACCCCCGGCGGGAACAGCCCCAGCATTTT. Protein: CSARDPRREQPQHF.

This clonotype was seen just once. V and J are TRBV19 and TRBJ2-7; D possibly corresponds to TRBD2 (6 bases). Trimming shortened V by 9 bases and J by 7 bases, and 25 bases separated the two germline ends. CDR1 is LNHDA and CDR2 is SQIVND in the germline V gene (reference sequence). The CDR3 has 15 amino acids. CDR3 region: CASRVASVASNEQYF. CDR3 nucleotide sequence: TGTGCCAGCAGGGTAGCTAGCGTAGCCTCCAATGAGCAGTACTTC. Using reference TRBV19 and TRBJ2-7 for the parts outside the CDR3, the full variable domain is DGGITQSPKYLFRKEGQNVTLSCEQNLNHDAMYWYRQDPGQGLRLIYYSQIVNDFQKGDIAEGYSVSREKKESFPLTVTSAQKNPTAFYLCASRVASVASNEQYFGPGTRLTVT.

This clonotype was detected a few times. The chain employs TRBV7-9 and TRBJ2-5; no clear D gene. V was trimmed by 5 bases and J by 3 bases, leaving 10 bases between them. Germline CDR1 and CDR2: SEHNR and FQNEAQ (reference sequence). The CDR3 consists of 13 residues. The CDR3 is CASSVRSEETQYF. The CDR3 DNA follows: TGTGCCAGCAGCGTAAGATCAGAAGAGACCCAGTACTTC.

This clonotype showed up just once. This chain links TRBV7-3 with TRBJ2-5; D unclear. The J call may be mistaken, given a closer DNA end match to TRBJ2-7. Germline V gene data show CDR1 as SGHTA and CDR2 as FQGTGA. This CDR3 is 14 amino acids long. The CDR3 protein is CASRNTDNAYEQYF. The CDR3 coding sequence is TGTGCCAGCAGAAATACAGACAATGCCTACGAGCAGTACTTC.

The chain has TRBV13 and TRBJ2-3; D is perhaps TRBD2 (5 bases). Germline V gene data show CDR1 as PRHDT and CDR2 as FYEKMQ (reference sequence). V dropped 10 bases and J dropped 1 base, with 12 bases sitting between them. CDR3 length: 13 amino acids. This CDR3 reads CANGVGGTDTQYF. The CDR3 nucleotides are TGTGCCAACGGGGTTGGGGGCACAGATACGCAGTATTTT.

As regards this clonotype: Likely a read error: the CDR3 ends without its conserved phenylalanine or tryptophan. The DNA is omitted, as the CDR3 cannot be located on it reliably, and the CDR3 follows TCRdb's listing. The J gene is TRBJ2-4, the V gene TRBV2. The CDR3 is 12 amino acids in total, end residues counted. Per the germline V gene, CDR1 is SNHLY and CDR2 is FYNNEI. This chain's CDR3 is CASGDAGNIPYY.

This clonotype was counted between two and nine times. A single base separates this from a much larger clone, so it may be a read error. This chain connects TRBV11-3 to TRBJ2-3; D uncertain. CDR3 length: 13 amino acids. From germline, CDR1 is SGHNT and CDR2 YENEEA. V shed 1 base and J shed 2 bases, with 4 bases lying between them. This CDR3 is CASSLGVTDTQYF. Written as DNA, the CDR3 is TGTGCCAGCAGCTTAGGGGTCACAGATACGCAGTATTTT.

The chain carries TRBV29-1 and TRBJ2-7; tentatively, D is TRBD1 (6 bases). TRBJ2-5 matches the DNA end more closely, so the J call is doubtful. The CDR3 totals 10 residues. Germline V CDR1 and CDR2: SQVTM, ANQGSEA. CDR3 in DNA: TGCAGCGCGAAGACAGGGACCCAGTACTTC. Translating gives CSAKTGTQYF.

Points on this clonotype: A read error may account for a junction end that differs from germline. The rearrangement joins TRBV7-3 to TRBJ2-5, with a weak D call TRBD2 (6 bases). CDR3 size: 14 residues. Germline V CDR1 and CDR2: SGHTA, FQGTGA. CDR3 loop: CASSKLGGGETQYF. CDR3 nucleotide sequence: TGCGCCAGCAGCAAACTGGGGGGTGGCGAGACCCAGTACTTC.

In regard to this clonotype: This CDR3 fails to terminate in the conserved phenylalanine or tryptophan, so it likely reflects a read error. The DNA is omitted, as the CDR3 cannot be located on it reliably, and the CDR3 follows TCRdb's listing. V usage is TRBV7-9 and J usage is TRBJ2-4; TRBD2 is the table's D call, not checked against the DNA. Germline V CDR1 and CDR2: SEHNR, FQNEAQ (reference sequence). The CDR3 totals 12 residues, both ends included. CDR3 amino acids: CASGGAENIQDL.

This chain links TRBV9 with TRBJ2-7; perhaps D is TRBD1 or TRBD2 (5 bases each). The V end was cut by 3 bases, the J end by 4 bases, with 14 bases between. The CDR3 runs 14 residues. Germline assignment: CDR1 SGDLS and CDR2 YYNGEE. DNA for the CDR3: TGTGCCAGCAGCGCAGCGACCTGGGGGTACGAGCAGTACTTC. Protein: CASSAATWGYEQYF.

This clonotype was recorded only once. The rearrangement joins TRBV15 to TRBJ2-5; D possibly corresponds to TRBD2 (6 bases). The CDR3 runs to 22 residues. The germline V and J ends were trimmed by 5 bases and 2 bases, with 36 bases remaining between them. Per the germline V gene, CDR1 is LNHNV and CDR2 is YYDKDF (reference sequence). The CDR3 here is CATSGWRDGGVSSYNEQETQYF. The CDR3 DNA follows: TGTGCCACCAGCGGATGGAGGGATGGCGGGGTTAGCTCCTACAATGAGCAAGAGACCCAGTACTTC.